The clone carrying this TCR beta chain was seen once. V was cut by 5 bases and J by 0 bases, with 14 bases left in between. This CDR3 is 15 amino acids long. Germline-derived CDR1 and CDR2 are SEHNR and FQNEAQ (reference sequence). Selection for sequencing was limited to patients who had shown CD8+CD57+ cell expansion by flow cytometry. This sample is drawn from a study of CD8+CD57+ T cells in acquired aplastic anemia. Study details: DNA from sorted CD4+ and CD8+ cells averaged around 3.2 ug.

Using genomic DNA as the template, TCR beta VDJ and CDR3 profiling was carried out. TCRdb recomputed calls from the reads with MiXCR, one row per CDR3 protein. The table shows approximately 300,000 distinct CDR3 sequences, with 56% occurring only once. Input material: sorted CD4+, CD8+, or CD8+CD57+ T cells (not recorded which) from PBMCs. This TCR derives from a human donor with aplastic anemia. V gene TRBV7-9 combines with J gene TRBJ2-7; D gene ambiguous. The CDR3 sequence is CASSGAGRISYEQYF. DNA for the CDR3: TGTGCCAGCAGCGGCGCAGGTAGAATCTCCTACGAGCAGTACTTC.